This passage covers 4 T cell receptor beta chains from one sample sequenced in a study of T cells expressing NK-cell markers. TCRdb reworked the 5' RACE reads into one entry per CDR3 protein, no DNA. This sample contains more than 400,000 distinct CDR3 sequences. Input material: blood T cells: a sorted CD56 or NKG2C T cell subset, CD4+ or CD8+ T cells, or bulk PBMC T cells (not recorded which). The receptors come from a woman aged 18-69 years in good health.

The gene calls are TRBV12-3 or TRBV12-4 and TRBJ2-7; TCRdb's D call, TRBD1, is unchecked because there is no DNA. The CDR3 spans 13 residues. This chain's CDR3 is CASGFGGHYEQYF.

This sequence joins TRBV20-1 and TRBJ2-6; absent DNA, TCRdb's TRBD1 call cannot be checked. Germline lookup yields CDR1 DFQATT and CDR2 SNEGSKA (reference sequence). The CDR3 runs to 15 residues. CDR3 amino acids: CSAQQGGSGANVLTF.

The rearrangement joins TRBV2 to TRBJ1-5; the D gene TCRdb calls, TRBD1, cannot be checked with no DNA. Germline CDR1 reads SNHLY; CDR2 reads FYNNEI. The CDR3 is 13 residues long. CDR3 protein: CATRDRGGQPQHF.

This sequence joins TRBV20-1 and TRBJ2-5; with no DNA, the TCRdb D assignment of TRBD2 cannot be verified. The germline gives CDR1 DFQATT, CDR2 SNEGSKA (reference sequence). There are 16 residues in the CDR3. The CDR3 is CSARRAGLGRVETQYF.